The 13 T cell receptor beta chains presented below share a single source sample, sequenced in a study of CD8 T cells in ankylosing spondylitis. TCRdb processed the 5' RACE reads anew with MiXCR; each CDR3 protein has one entry. Of 300,000 to 400,000 distinct CDR3 sequences listed, approximately 10% were seen once; the top ten hold 8% to 9.5%. The material sequenced was blood, either unsorted or a sorted T cell fraction (not recorded which). The receptors were gathered from a female donor with ankylosing spondylitis or in good health (not recorded which).

The chain carries TRBV7-9 and TRBJ2-5; D is undetermined. Germline CDR1 reads SEHNR; CDR2 reads FQNEAQ (reference sequence). This CDR3 has 12 residues. The germline V and J ends were trimmed by 3 bases and 5 bases, with 7 bases remaining between them. The CDR3 spells CASSFAEETQYF. CDR3 nucleotides: TGTGCCAGCAGCTTCGCAGAGGAGACCCAGTACTTC.

This clonotype was observed many times. The V call is TRBV4-1, the J call TRBJ2-7, with TRBD1 matching 11 bases. The CDR3 extends over 15 amino acids. V lost 3 bases to trimming and J lost 5 bases; unmatched junction nucleotides: 6. The V gene's germline CDR1 is MGHRA and CDR2 YSYEKL. The CDR3 is CASSHKGQGVDEQYF. The CDR3, as DNA: TGCGCCAGCAGCCATAAGGGACAGGGGGTCGACGAGCAGTACTTC.

This clonotype was detected many times. The chain couples TRBV20-1 to TRBJ1-1; D is ambiguous. The V gene lost 6 bases and the J gene lost 4 bases, with 12 bases spanning the gap. There are 12 residues in the CDR3. Germline V gene sequence: CDR1 DFQATT, CDR2 SNEGSKA (reference sequence). The CDR3 loop reads CSATDAGTEAFF. DNA of the CDR3: TGCAGTGCCACGGACGCGGGCACTGAAGCTTTCTTT.

At least ten counts were recorded for this clonotype. The chain couples TRBV12-3 or TRBV12-4 to TRBJ1-2, with a possible D match to TRBD1 (5 bases). The germline V and J ends were trimmed by 5 bases and 8 bases, with 12 bases remaining between them. The CDR3 sequence is 12 residues long. CDR3 coding DNA: TGTGCCAGCAGTGGGGGGGATAAGGGCTACACCTTC. This encodes CASSGGDKGYTF.

This clonotype came up many times. The CDR3 loop reads CVSSSGVRDTGELFF. The CDR3 DNA follows: TGTGTCAGTAGTTCAGGGGTTCGCGACACCGGGGAGCTGTTTTTT. J is TRBJ2-2 and V is TRBV10-3; perhaps TRBD1 as D (6 bases). The CDR3 covers 15 residues. Germline values: CDR1 ENHRY, CDR2 SYGVKD.

The sample holds many counts of this clonotype. The rearrangement links TRBV4-3 to TRBJ2-7, with TRBD2 as a possible D gene (5 bases). V was pared by 1 base and J by 12 bases, with 10 bases between. Germline-derived CDR1 and CDR2 are LGHNA and YSLEER. The CDR3 has 11 amino acids. DNA of the CDR3: TGCGCCAGCAGCCAAGGGGCTAGCTTGTACTTC. As protein: CASSQGASLYF.

This clonotype was observed a few times. The V and J genes are TRBV7-9 and TRBJ1-1; tentative D call: TRBD1 (5 bases). The germline CDR1 and CDR2 sequences are SEHNR and FQNEAQ (reference sequence). Trimming stripped 4 bases from V and 5 bases from J, with 14 bases between. The CDR3 has 14 residues. Here the CDR3 reads CASSWGGAMTEAFF. The CDR3 DNA reads as TGTGCCAGCAGCTGGGGTGGGGCTATGACTGAAGCTTTCTTT.

In its sample, this clonotype was seen many times. A read error may account for a junction end that differs from germline. V usage is TRBV5-1 and J usage is TRBJ2-1; possibly TRBD1 for D (6 bases). Germline V gene sequence: CDR1 SGHRS, CDR2 YFSETQ. The length of the CDR3 is 12 residues. CDR3 DNA sequence: TGCGCCAGCAGCTTGGGGGGGCCTCTCCAGCTCTTC. Amino acid sequence: CASSLGGPLQLF.

To note about this clonotype: A read error is possible here, since a much larger clone lies one base away. V is TRBV20-1 and J is TRBJ2-1; 7 bases agree with TRBD2. This CDR3 has 13 amino acids. The V segment lost 5 bases and the J segment 10 bases; nucleotides outside the gene matches: 11. Germline values: CDR1 DFQATT, CDR2 SNEGSKA (reference sequence). CDR3 loop: CSAPLAGSKEQFF. The CDR3 DNA follows: TGCAGTGCTCCTTTAGCGGGTTCTAAAGAGCAGTTCTTC.

The V call is TRBV30, the J call TRBJ2-5; no definite D call. Trimming cost V 5 bases and J 5 bases, with 9 bases left between them. The CDR3 consists of 11 residues. Germline V lookup: CDR1 GTSNPN, CDR2 SVGIG (reference sequence). CDR3 loop: CAWGPKETQYF. The CDR3 region has the DNA TGTGCCTGGGGCCCAAAGGAGACCCAGTACTTC.

This clonotype occurred many times. J is TRBJ1-2 and V is TRBV5-6; D is unresolved. The germline CDR1 and CDR2 sequences are SGHDT and YYEEEE. Between the trimmed V and J ends, which lost 1 base and 4 bases, there was a span of 20 bases. The CDR3 contains 17 residues. The CDR3 DNA reads TGTGCCAGCAGCTTGCGACACGCGGCATTTTTGGTCTATGGCTACACCTTC. Encoded protein: CASSLRHAAFLVYGYTF.

This clonotype has a single count. This chain connects TRBV29-1 to TRBJ1-4; D is ambiguous. Per the germline V gene, CDR1 is SQVTM and CDR2 is ANQGSEA. V lost 0 bases and J 8 bases, leaving 16 bases between the germline ends. This CDR3 contains 15 residues. The CDR3 is CSVEDRRSGREKLFF. CDR3 in DNA: TGCAGCGTTGAAGATAGGAGGAGTGGTCGGGAAAAACTGTTTTTT.

The rearrangement joins TRBV7-9 to TRBJ1-1; TRBD1 matches 11 bases. CDR1 SEHNR and CDR2 FQNEAQ come from the germline V gene (reference sequence). This CDR3 comprises 14 residues. The V and J ends lost 4 bases and 6 bases, in that order; junction bases with no gene match: 4. The CDR3 loop is CASSSDRGRSEAFF. CDR3 bases: TGTGCCAGCAGCTCGGACAGGGGGCGATCTGAAGCTTTCTTT.